This T cell receptor beta chain appears in the sequencing data of a study of blood T cell repertoires in COVID-19. Whole-study context: The samples span acute and convalescent COVID-19 from the United States, Italy and Spain. Sources were T cells, B-cell-depleted T cells, or PBMCs; the material itself was cDNA or gDNA.

The CDR3 contains 13 residues. V lost 2 bases to trimming and J lost 6 bases, with 10 bases between them. Germline loops: CDR1 SGHKS, CDR2 YYEKEE (reference sequence). In the authors' workflow: Amplified reference gene primers provided the basis for estimating nucleated cell counts. Generated by immunoSEQ multiplex PCR, the TCRdb table keeps only in-frame clones and is missing some. V, J and clone size reflect that table, while D and trimming were determined from the DNA. The sample includes around 270,000 clones, around 84% of them seen just once. This receptor was identified in a woman aged 35 to 49 who had recovered from COVID-19. The chain combines TRBV5-5 with TRBJ2-3; D not resolved. The sequenced sample consisted of peripheral blood. This CDR3 reads CASSFFPPDTQYF. The CDR3 nucleotides read TGTGCCAGCAGCTTTTTTCCCCCGGATACGCAGTATTTT.